These T cell receptor beta chains were read from a single sample in a study of T cell changes during pregnancy in multiple sclerosis. Method: immunoSEQ multiplex PCR; TCRdb's copy keeps in-frame clones and lacks some. The table includes about 44,000 clones, 88% detected once. Material: CD8+ T cells from peripheral blood mononuclear cells, obtained after pregnancy. The receptors derive from a female donor in good health, enrolled as a control in a pregnancy study. Both conserved end residues are part of each CDR3. A D gene is named only where the DNA matches it firmly. Rows may omit the clone size; those that give it use once, few, many or a size class.

cdr3_nt: TGTGCCAGCAGTTACGACCCCGAGGGTTCCACCTACGAGCAGTACTTC
cdr3_aa: CASSYDPEGSTYEQYF
v_call: TRBV6-5
clone_size: NA
d_call: NA
j_call: TRBJ2-7

cdr3_nt: TGTGCCAGCAGCTTAGACGGCAACACGGGAGAGACCCAGTACTTC
cdr3_aa: CASSLDGNTGETQYF
v_call: TRBV7-2
clone_size: NA
d_call: NA
j_call: TRBJ2-5

cdr3_nt: TGCGCCAGCAGCCAAGATCGGGGGGTTGACAATCAGCCCCAGCATTTT
cdr3_aa: CASSQDRGVDNQPQHF
v_call: TRBV4-3
clone_size: NA
d_call: NA
j_call: TRBJ1-5

cdr3_nt: TGTGCCAGCAGTGACTCGGGCAATTCCGGCACCGGGGAGCTGTTTTTT
cdr3_aa: CASSDSGNSGTGELFF
v_call: TRBV6-4
clone_size: NA
d_call: NA
j_call: TRBJ2-2

cdr3_nt: TGTGCCAGCAGGCGACAGGAGTGGGAGACCCAGTACTTC
cdr3_aa: CASRRQEWETQYF
v_call: TRBV6-5
clone_size: NA
d_call: NA
j_call: TRBJ2-5

cdr3_nt: TGTGCCAGTAGTATGGCGGCCCTGGACGAGCAGTACTTC
cdr3_aa: CASSMAALDEQYF
v_call: TRBV19
clone_size: NA
d_call: NA
j_call: TRBJ2-7

cdr3_nt: TGTGCCAGCAGCTACCACAGGGACGCTCAGCCCCAGCATTTT
cdr3_aa: CASSYHRDAQPQHF
v_call: TRBV9
clone_size: NA
d_call: NA
j_call: TRBJ1-5

cdr3_nt: TGTGCCAGCAGCTCGGACAGGGACCAAGAGACCCAGTACTTC
cdr3_aa: CASSSDRDQETQYF
v_call: TRBV7-9
clone_size: NA
d_call: TRBD1
j_call: TRBJ2-5

cdr3_nt: TGTGCCAGCAGTTTAAGGGGTCCGAATCAGCCCCAGCATTTT
cdr3_aa: CASSLRGPNQPQHF
v_call: TRBV27
clone_size: NA
d_call: NA
j_call: TRBJ1-5

cdr3_nt: TGTGCCAGTAGTAAGGGTACTAGCGGGGCCCACACCGGGGAGCTGTTTTTT
cdr3_aa: CASSKGTSGAHTGELFF
v_call: TRBV19
clone_size: medium-sized
d_call: TRBD2
j_call: TRBJ2-2

cdr3_nt: TGTGCCAGCAGCTTGACATCCGGGACTACAGATACGCAGTATTTT
cdr3_aa: CASSLTSGTTDTQYF
v_call: TRBV5-6
clone_size: NA
d_call: NA
j_call: TRBJ2-3

cdr3_nt: TGTGCCAGCAGCCACGGGGCAGGGGCGGACGAGCAGTACTTC
cdr3_aa: CASSHGAGADEQYF
v_call: TRBV4-2
clone_size: NA
d_call: NA
j_call: TRBJ2-7

cdr3_nt: TGTGCCAGCAGTTCAGGGTCTTCTGTCGGAAACACCATATATTTT
cdr3_aa: CASSSGSSVGNTIYF
v_call: TRBV6-6
clone_size: NA
d_call: NA
j_call: TRBJ1-3

cdr3_nt: TGTGCCACCAAACAGGGAACCCCGTCGAGTGGGGCCAACGTCCTGACTTTC
cdr3_aa: CATKQGTPSSGANVLTF
v_call: TRBV13
clone_size: NA
d_call: NA
j_call: TRBJ2-6

cdr3_nt: TGTGCCAGCAGCGAGAGGACAGCCTACAATGAGCAGTTCTTC
cdr3_aa: CASSERTAYNEQFF
v_call: TRBV11-3
clone_size: NA
d_call: NA
j_call: TRBJ2-1

cdr3_nt: TGTGCCAGCAGCTCCGACGGACAGACCCTAGGGGACTACGAGCAGTACTTC
cdr3_aa: CASSSDGQTLGDYEQYF
v_call: TRBV7-8
clone_size: NA
d_call: NA
j_call: TRBJ2-7

cdr3_nt: TGTGCCTGGAGTGTACGGGGAGGTTCGGAAAAACTGTTTTTT
cdr3_aa: CAWSVRGGSEKLFF
v_call: TRBV30
clone_size: NA
d_call: NA
j_call: TRBJ1-4

cdr3_nt: TGTGCCAGCAGCCCGAACAGGGGTGGAAACACCATATATTTT
cdr3_aa: CASSPNRGGNTIYF
v_call: TRBV7-2
clone_size: few
d_call: TRBD1
j_call: TRBJ1-3

cdr3_nt: TGTGCCAGTAGTACCAGGGGGGACTATGGCTACACCTTC
cdr3_aa: CASSTRGDYGYTF
v_call: TRBV19
clone_size: NA
d_call: TRBD1
j_call: TRBJ1-2